Here is one T cell receptor (beta chain) with its context. Germline lookup yields CDR1 SGHTA and CDR2 FQGNSA. The CDR3 is 14 amino acids. The V gene lost 2 bases and the J gene lost 3 bases, with 8 bases spanning the gap. Enrolled during active infection, Seattle patients were then followed longitudinally. The data are from a study of blood T cell repertoires in COVID-19. Study in general: PBMCs, B-cell-depleted T cells, or T cells were the source of the cDNA or gDNA that made up the material.

Under the authors' procedure: Nucleated cell number was recorded as an estimate derived from reference gene primer amplification. Produced via immunoSEQ multiplex PCR; TCRdb's table is partial and in-frame only. V, J and clone size reflect that table, while D and trimming were determined from the DNA. The table has roughly 170,000 clones, about 85% seen once. This sequence originates from a woman aged 45-65 years with COVID-19, enrolled during active disease. Material: peripheral blood. The chain couples TRBV7-2 to TRBJ1-3; TRBD1 might be the D (6 bases). The CDR3 bases are TGTGCCAGCAGCTTATTACAGGGTGGAAACACCATATATTTT. This codes for CASSLLQGGNTIYF. Filled out from reference TRBV7-2 and TRBJ1-3, the complete variable domain reads GAGVSQSPSNKVTEKGKDVELRCDPISGHTALYWYRQSLGQGLEFLIYFQGNSAPDKSGLPSDRFSAERTGGSVSTLTIQRTQQEDSAVYLCASSLLQGGNTIYFGEGSWLTVV.